This record looks at one T cell receptor (beta chain) sequence and its context. Its antigen remains unknown. The germline gives CDR1 SGHTA, CDR2 FQGNSA. J gave up 7 bases and V 5 bases, and 4 bases lay outside the gene matches. This CDR3 is 12 amino acids long. This sample stems from a study of T cell repertoires in cytomegalovirus infection. TCRdb used MiXCR to reprocess the reads, holding one entry per CDR3 protein. The repertoire holds some 270,000 distinct CDR3 sequences, with 20% to 25% as singletons. The sequenced sample was cultured PBMCs, obtained from culture after CMV antigen stimulation. The chain couples TRBV7-2 to TRBJ1-1, with TRBD1 matching over 7 bases. The receptor comes from a human donor in good health (CMV status not recorded). Some clones in this sample may be carry-over from other donors' samples. CDR3 nucleotides: TGTGCCAGCAGCAGTGCAGGGGGTGAAGCTTTCTTT. Translation gives CASSSAGGEAFF.